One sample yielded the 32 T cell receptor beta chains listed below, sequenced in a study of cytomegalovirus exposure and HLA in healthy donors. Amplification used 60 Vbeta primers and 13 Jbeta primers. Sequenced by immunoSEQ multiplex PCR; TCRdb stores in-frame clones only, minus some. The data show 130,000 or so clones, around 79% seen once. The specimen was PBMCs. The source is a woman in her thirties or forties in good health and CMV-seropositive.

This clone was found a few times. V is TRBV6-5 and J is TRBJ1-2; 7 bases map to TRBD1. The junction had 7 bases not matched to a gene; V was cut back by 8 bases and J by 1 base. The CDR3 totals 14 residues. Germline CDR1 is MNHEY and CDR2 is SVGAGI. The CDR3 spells CASYRAGGNYGYTF. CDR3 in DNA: TGTGCCAGCTATCGGGCAGGGGGTAACTATGGCTACACCTTC.

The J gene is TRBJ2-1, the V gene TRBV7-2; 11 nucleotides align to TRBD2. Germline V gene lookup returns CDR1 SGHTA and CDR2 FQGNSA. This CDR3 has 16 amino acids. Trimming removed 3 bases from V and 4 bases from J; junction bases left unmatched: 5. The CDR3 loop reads CASSFSGTSGYNEQFF. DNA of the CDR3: TGTGCCAGCAGCTTTTCCGGGACTAGCGGTTACAATGAGCAGTTCTTC.

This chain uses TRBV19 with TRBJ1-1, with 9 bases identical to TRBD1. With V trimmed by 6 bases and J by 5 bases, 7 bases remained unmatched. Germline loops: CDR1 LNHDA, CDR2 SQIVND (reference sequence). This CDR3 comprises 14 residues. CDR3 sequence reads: CASSLGQGITEAFF. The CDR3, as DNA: TGTGCCAGTAGCCTGGGACAGGGTATAACTGAAGCTTTCTTT.

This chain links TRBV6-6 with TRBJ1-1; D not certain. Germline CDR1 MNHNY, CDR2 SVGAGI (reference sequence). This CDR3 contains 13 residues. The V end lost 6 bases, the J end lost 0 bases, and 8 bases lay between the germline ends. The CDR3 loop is CASRGVMNTEAFF. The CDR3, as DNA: TGTGCCAGCAGGGGAGTAATGAACACTGAAGCTTTCTTT.

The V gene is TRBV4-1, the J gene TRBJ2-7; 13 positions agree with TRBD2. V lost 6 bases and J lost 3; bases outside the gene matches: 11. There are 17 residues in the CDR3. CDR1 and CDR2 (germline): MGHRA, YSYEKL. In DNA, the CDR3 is TGCGCCAGCAGTCCTTCCGGGACTAGCGGGACTCTCTACGAGCAGTACTTC. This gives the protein CASSPSGTSGTLYEQYF.

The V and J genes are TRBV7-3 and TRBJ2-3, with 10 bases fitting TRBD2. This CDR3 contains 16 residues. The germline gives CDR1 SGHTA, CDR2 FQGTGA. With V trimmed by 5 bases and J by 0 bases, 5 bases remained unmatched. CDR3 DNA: TGTGCCAGCAGCCCTTGGACTAGCGGTAGCACAGATACGCAGTATTTT. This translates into CASSPWTSGSTDTQYF.

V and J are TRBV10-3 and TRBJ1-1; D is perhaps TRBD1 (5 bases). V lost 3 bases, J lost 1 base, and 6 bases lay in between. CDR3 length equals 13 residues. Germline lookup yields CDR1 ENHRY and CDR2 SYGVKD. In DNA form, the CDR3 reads TGTGCCATCAGTGACAGGGCGAACACTGAAGCTTTCTTT. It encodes CAISDRANTEAFF.

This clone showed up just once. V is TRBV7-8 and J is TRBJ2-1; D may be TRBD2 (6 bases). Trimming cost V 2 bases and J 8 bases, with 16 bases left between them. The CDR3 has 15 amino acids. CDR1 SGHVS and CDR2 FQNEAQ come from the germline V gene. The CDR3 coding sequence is TGTGCCAGCAGCTTACCCGGGAGAGTCCAATATGAGCAGTTCTTC. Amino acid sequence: CASSLPGRVQYEQFF.

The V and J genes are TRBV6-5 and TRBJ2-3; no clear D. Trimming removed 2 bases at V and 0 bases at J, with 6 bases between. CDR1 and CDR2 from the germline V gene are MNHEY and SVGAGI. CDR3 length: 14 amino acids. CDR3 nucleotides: TGTGCCAGCAGTTACCGCAGTAGCACAGATACGCAGTATTTT. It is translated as CASSYRSSTDTQYF.

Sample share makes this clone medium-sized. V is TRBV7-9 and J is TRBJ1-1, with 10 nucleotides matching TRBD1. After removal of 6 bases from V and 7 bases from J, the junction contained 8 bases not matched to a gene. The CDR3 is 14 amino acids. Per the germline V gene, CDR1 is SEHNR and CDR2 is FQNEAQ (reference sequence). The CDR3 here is CASSPPGQGIEAFF. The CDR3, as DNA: TGTGCCAGCAGTCCACCGGGACAGGGGATTGAAGCTTTCTTT.

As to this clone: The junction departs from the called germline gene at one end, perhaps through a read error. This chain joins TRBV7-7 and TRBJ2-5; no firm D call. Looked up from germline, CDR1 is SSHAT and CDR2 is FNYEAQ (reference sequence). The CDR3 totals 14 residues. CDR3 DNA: TGTGCTAGCAGCTTAACCACAGCTCAAGAGACCCAGTACTTC. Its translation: CASSLTTAQETQYF.

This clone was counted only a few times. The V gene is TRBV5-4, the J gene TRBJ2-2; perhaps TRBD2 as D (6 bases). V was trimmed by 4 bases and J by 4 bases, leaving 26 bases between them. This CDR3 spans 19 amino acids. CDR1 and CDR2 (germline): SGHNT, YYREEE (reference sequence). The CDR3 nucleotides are TGTGCCAGCAGCGGGGGGAGACAGTCCCCAATGATGGGCACCGGGGAGCTGTTTTTT. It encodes CASSGGRQSPMMGTGELFF.

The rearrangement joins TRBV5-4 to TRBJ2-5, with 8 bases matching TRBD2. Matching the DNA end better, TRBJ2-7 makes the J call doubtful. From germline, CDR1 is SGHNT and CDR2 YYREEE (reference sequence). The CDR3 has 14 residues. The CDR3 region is CASSLSGSSYEQYF. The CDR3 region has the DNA TGTGCCAGCAGCTTAAGCGGGAGCTCCTACGAGCAGTACTTC.

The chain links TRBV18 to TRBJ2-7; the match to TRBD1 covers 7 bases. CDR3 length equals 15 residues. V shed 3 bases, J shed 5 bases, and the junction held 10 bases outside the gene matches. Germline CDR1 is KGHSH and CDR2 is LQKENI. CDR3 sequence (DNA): TGTGCCAGCTCACCTCAGAGGGGACAGACCGACGAGCAGTACTTC. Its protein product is CASSPQRGQTDEQYF.

For the CDR3, the DNA is TGTGCCAGCAGCCTAGGGGACAGCTTCTACGAGCAGTACTTC. This codes for CASSLGDSFYEQYF. This chain joins TRBV9 and TRBJ2-7; 7 nucleotides line up with TRBD1. This CDR3 is built from 14 residues. Trimming at V came to 4 bases and at J to 3 bases, leaving 7 bases not matched to a gene. Germline V CDR1 and CDR2: SGDLS, YYNGEE.

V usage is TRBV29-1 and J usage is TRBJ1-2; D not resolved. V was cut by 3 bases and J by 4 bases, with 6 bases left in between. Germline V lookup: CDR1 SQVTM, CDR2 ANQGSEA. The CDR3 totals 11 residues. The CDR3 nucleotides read TGCAGCGTTGACCTAGGCTATGGCTACACCTTC. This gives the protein CSVDLGYGYTF. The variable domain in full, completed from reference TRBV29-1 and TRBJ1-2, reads SAVISQKPSRDICQRGTSLTIQCQVDSQVTMMFWYRQQPGQSLTLIATANQGSEATYESGFVIDKFPISRPNLTFSTLTVSNMSPEDSSIYLCSVDLGYGYTFGSGTRLTVV.

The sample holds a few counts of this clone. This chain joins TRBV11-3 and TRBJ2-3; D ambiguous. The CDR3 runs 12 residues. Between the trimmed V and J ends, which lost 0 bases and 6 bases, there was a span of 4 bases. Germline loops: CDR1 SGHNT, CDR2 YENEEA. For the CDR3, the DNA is TGTGCCAGCAGCTTAGATTCGGATACGCAGTATTTT. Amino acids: CASSLDSDTQYF.

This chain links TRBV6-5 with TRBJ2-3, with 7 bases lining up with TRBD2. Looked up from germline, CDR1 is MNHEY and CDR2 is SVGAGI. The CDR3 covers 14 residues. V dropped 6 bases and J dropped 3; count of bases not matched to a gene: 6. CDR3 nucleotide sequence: TGTGCCAGCAGAACTGGCGGGAGAACAGATACGCAGTATTTT. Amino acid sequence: CASRTGGRTDTQYF.

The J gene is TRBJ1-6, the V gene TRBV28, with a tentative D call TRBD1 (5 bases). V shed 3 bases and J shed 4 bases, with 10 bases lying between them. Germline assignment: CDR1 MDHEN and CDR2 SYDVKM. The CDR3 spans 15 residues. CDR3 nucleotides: TGTGCCAGCAGTTTTGGGGCAACTTATAATTCACCCCTCCACTTT. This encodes CASSFGATYNSPLHF.

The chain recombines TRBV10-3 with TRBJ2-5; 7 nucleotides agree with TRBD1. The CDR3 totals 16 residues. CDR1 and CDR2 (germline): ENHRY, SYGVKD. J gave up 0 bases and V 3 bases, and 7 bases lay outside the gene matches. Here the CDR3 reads CAISDTDRSYQETQYF. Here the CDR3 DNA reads TGTGCCATCAGTGATACGGACAGGAGTTACCAAGAGACCCAGTACTTC.

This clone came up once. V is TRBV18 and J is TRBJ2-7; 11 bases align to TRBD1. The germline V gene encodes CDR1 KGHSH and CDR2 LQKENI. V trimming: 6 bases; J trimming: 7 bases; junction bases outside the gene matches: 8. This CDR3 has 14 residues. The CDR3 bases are TGTGCCAGCTCTACCGGACAGGGGGCCCGAGAGCAGTACTTC. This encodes CASSTGQGAREQYF.

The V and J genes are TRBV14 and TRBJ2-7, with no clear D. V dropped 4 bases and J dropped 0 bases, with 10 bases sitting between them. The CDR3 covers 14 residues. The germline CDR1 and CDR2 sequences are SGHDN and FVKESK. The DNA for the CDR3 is TGTGCCAGCAGCCTCCACTTGAGCTCCTACGAGCAGTACTTC. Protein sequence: CASSLHLSSYEQYF.

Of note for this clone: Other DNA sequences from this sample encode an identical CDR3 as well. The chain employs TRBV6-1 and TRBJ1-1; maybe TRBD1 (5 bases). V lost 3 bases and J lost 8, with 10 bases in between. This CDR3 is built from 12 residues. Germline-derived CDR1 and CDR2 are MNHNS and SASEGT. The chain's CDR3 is CASSDRGLEAFF. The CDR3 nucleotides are TGTGCCAGCAGTGACCGGGGACTCGAAGCTTTCTTT.

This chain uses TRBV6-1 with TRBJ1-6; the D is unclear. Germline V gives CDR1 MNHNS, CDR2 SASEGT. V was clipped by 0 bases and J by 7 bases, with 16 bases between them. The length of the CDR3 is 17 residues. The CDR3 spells CASSEAHGRGDNSPLHF. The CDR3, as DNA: TGTGCCAGCAGTGAAGCCCACGGCCGGGGAGACAATTCACCCCTCCACTTT.

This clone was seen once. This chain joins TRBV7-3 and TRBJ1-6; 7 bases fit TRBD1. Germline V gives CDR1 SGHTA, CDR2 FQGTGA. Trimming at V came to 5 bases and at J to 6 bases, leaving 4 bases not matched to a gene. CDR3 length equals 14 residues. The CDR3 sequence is CASSRQGSNSPLHF. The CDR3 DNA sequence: TGTGCCAGCAGCAGACAGGGTTCTAATTCACCCCTCCACTTT.

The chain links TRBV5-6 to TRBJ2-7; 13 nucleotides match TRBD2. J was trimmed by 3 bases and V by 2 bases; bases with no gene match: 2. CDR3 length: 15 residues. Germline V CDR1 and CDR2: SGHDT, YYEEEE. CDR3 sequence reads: CASSLLAGGNYEQYF. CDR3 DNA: TGTGCCAGCAGCTTACTAGCGGGAGGGAACTACGAGCAGTACTTC.

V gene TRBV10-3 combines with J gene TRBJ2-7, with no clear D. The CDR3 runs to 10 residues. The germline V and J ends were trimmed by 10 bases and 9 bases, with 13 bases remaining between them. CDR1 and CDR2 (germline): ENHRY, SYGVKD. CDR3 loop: CARDTLVQYF. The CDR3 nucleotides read TGTGCCAGAGACACCCTCGTGCAGTACTTC.

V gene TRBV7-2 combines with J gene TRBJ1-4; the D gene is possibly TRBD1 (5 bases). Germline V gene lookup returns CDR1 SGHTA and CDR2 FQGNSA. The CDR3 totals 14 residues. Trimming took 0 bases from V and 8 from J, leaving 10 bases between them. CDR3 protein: CASSLAGPGEKLFF. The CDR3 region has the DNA TGTGCCAGCAGCTTAGCGGGGCCTGGGGAAAAACTGTTTTTT.

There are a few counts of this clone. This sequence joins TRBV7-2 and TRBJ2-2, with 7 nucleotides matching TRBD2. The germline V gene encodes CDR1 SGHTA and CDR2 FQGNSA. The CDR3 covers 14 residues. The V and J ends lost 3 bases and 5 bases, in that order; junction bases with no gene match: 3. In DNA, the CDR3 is TGTGCCAGCAGCTTTGCGGGAGAAACCGGGGAGCTGTTTTTT. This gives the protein CASSFAGETGELFF.

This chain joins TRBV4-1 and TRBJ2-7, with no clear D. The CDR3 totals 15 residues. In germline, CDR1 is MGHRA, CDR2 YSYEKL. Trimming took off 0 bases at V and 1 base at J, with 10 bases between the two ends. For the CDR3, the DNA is TGCGCCAGCAGCCAAGATTCAGTTTCGTCCTACGAGCAGTACTTC. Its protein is CASSQDSVSSYEQYF.

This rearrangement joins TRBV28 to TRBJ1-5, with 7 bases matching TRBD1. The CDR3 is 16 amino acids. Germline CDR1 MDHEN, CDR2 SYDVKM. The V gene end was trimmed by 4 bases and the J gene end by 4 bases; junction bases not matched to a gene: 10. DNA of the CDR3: TGTGCCAGCAGTTCCCCCGGGACAGCAAAAAATCAGCCCCAGCATTTT. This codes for CASSSPGTAKNQPQHF.

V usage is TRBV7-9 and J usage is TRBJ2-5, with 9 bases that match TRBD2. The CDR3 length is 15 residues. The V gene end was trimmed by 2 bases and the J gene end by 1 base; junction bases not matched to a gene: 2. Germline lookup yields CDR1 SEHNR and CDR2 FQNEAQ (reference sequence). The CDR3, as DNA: TGTGCCAGCAGCTTATATAGCGGGGGCCAAGAGACCCAGTACTTC. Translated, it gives CASSLYSGGQETQYF. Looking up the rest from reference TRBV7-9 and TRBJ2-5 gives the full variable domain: DTGVSQNPRHKITKRGQNVTFRCDPISEHNRLYWYRQTLGQGPEFLTYFQNEAQLEKSRLLSDRFSAERPKGSFSTLEIQRTEQGDSAMYLCASSLYSGGQETQYFGPGTRLLVL.